The clone carrying this T cell receptor beta chain was observed a few times. What it binds is unknown. This specimen comes from a study of cytomegalovirus exposure and HLA in healthy donors. Findings and limits, study-wide: Prior analysis indicated that the majority of TCR beta V segments exhibited productivity approximately 87% or approximately 30% of the time. Many donors shared some public TCRs, even though most TCR sequences were rare. In vitro testing confirmed a few CMV-associated chains as specific for CMV antigens. A later analysis by the authors found several of the most significant clusters apparently linked to common viral pathogens.

This CDR3 contains 16 residues. V gave up 5 bases and J gave up 4 bases; unmatched junction bases: 9. Germline CDR1 reads SGHTA; CDR2 reads FQGTGA. The PCR had 60 Vbeta and 13 Jbeta primers. Measured with immunoSEQ multiplex PCR; TCRdb has only the in-frame clones, and not every one. The profile shows about 200,000 clones, approximately 79% of them singletons. Source material: PBMCs. The TCR originated in a man aged 50 to 60 in good health and CMV-seronegative. The chain has TRBV7-3 and TRBJ2-2; 8 bases fit TRBD1. This CDR3 reads CASSLGQGGGTGELFF. CDR3 DNA sequence: TGTGCCAGCAGCCTCGGACAGGGCGGTGGCACCGGGGAGCTGTTTTTT.